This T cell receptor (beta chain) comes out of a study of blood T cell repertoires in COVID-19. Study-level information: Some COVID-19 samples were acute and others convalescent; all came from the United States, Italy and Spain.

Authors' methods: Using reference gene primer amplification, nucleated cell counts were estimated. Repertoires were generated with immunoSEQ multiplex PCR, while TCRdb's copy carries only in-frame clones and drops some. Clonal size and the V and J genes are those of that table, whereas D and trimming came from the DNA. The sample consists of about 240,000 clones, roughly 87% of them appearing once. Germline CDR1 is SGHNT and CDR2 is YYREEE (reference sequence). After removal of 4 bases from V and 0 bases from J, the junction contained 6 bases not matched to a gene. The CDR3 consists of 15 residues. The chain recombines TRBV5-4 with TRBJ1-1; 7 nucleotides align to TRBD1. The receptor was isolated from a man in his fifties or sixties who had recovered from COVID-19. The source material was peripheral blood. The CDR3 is CASSPGDRVNTEAFF. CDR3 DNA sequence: TGTGCCAGCAGCCCGGGAGACAGGGTGAACACTGAAGCTTTCTTT.